The clone carrying this TCR beta chain was detected many times. Its antigen remains unidentified. The data were obtained in a study of T cell repertoires in cytomegalovirus infection. TCRdb reanalysed the reads using MiXCR and keeps one entry per CDR3 protein. Of a few hundred thousand distinct CDR3 sequences in the sample, about 35% were seen once. The specimen comprised cultured PBMCs, sampled from culture after CMV antigen stimulation. This clonotype was sampled from a human donor in good health (CMV status not recorded). Some clones in this sample may be carry-over from other donors' samples.

CDR3 loop: CASSPRTSGSVDTQYF. The CDR3 DNA reads TGTGCCAGCAGCCCTCGGACTAGCGGGAGCGTTGATACGCAGTATTTT. The chain combines TRBV7-2 with TRBJ2-3, with 13 bases identical to TRBD2. Trimming cost V 5 bases and J 6 bases; bases outside gene matches: 8. The CDR3 is made up of 16 amino acids. Germline V gene lookup returns CDR1 SGHTA and CDR2 FQGNSA.